Below, 7 T cell receptor beta chains from the same sample are listed, as sequenced in a study of shared clonotypes between healthy human individuals. TCRdb keeps only in-frame clones here, not all; method: immunoSEQ multiplex PCR. In the table there are some 530,000 clones, 60% to 80% of which are singletons. Sequenced material: PBMCs. Every receptor here comes from a woman aged 35 to 49 in good health. Some clones in this sample may be carry-over from other donors' samples.

This clone was counted once. Other DNA sequences in the sample encode the same CDR3. V gene TRBV19 combines with J gene TRBJ2-5; 7 bases agree with TRBD2. Per germline, CDR1 LNHDA and CDR2 SQIVND (reference sequence). V shed 4 bases, J shed 2 bases, and the junction held 4 bases outside the gene matches. The CDR3 has 14 residues. This chain's CDR3 is CASSTPGLQETQYF. The CDR3, as DNA: TGTGCCAGTAGTACTCCGGGACTACAAGAGACCCAGTACTTC. The entire variable domain, with the rest obtained from reference TRBV19 and TRBJ2-5, is as follows: DGGITQSPKYLFRKEGQNVTLSCEQNLNHDAMYWYRQDPGQGLRLIYYSQIVNDFQKGDIAEGYSVSREKKESFPLTVTSAQKNPTAFYLCASSTPGLQETQYFGPGTRLLVL.

The chain couples TRBV6-5 to TRBJ2-7; 8 bases match TRBD1. V dropped 4 bases and J dropped 1; count of bases not matched to a gene: 6. This CDR3 has 15 residues. Germline V gives CDR1 MNHEY, CDR2 SVGAGI. For the CDR3, the DNA is TGTGCCAGCAGTTTTGGGACAGGAACATCCTACGAGCAGTACTTC. It encodes CASSFGTGTSYEQYF.

V usage is TRBV11-2 and J usage is TRBJ2-7; tentative D call: TRBD1 (5 bases). Trimming removed 1 base from V and 4 bases from J, with 11 bases in between. The germline CDR1 and CDR2 sequences are SGHAT and FQNNGV. The CDR3 has 14 residues. The CDR3 DNA follows: TGTGCCAGCAGCTTAGGCAGGGTAGGTTACGAGCAGTACTTC. It specifies CASSLGRVGYEQYF.

The J gene is TRBJ1-1, the V gene TRBV5-1; D is possibly TRBD1 (5 bases). This CDR3 is built from 14 residues. V was clipped by 0 bases and J by 6 bases, with 12 bases between them. CDR1 is SGHRS and CDR2 is YFSETQ in the germline V gene. The CDR3 reads CASSLAWDGAEAFF. The DNA for the CDR3 is TGCGCCAGCAGCTTGGCCTGGGACGGAGCTGAAGCTTTCTTT.

This chain uses TRBV4-3 with TRBJ2-1, with TRBD2 as a possible D gene (6 bases). V was shortened by 1 base and J by 4 bases, with 17 bases between the two germline ends. CDR3 length: 17 amino acids. Looked up from germline, CDR1 is LGHNA and CDR2 is YSLEER. CDR3 coding DNA: TGCGCCAGCAGCCAAGTGGGCGGGGCCGTTCCTTACAATGAGCAGTTCTTC. Its protein is CASSQVGGAVPYNEQFF.

This clone was seen only once. The chain carries TRBV19 and TRBJ2-3; 7 bases are shared with TRBD2. There are 18 residues in the CDR3. Germline CDR1 is LNHDA and CDR2 is SQIVND (reference sequence). V was pared by 10 bases and J by 4 bases, with 23 bases of the junction left unmatched. CDR3 sequence (DNA): TGTGCCACCCAAAATCCCACTGCTATGGCGGGAGAAGCAGATACGCAGTATTTT. Protein: CATQNPTAMAGEADTQYF. Looking up the rest from reference TRBV19 and TRBJ2-3 gives the full variable domain: DGGITQSPKYLFRKEGQNVTLSCEQNLNHDAMYWYRQDPGQGLRLIYYSQIVNDFQKGDIAEGYSVSREKKESFPLTVTSAQKNPTAFYLCATQNPTAMAGEADTQYFGPGTRLTVL.

CDR3 sequence reads: CASSLAGKETQYF. The CDR3 coding sequence is TGTGCCAGCAGCTTAGCTGGCAAGGAGACCCAGTACTTC. The rearrangement joins TRBV5-4 to TRBJ2-5; D remains unclear. In germline, CDR1 is SGHNT, CDR2 YYREEE (reference sequence). Trimming left V 2 bases short and J 5 bases short, with 10 bases between. The CDR3 contains 13 residues. The full variable domain, with the rest looked up from reference TRBV5-4 and TRBJ2-5, is ETGVTQSPTHLIKTRGQQVTLRCSSQSGHNTVSWYQQALGQGPQFIFQYYREEENGRGNFPPRFSGLQFPNYSSELNVNALELDDSALYLCASSLAGKETQYFGPGTRLLVL.